This TCR beta chain is from a study of T cell clonotyping in hematopoietic cell transplantation. The sample's time point: recipient sample about 28 days before transplant, after cytoreduction. The germline V gene encodes CDR1 SNHLY and CDR2 FYNNEI. The ends were cut back, 9 bases at V and 8 bases at J, with 10 bases in the middle. The CDR3 loop spans 10 amino acids. Assay: immunoSEQ multiplex PCR; the TCRdb copy retains only in-frame clones and omits some. Of some 30,000 clones detected, under 95% appear once; the ten largest clones hold around 2.1%. Sequences were derived from peripheral blood mononuclear cells, sampled before stem cell transplant. The receptor's source is a man aged 45-65 years with acute myeloid leukemia. Some clones in this sample may be carry-over from other donors' samples. The gene calls are TRBV2 and TRBJ1-1; no clear D gene. Written as DNA, the CDR3 is TGTGCCAGTAGCGGCCGGGAAGCTTTCTTT. This encodes CASSGREAFF.